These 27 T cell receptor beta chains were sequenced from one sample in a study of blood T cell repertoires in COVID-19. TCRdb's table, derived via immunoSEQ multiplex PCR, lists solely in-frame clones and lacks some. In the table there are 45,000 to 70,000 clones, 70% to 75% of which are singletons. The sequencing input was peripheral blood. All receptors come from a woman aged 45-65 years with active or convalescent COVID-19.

The chain's CDR3 is CASSYRGLAAYEQYF. In nucleotides, the CDR3 is TGTGCCAGCAGTTACAGGGGACTAGCGGCCTACGAGCAGTACTTC. The genes are TRBV6-2 or TRBV6-3 and TRBJ2-7; 11 bases fit TRBD2. J gave up 2 bases and V 2 bases, and 2 bases lay outside the gene matches. The CDR3 covers 15 residues. Per germline, CDR1 MNHEY and CDR2 SVGEGT.

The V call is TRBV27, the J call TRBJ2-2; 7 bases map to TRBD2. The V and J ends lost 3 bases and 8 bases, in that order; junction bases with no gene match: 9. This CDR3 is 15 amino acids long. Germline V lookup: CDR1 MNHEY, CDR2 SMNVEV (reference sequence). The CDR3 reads CASSFKLARSGELFF. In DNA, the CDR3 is TGTGCCAGCAGTTTTAAACTAGCGAGATCAGGGGAGCTGTTTTTT.

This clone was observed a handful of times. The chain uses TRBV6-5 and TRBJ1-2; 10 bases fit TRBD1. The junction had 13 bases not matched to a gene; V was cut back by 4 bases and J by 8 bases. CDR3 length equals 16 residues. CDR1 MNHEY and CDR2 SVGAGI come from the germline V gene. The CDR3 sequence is CASSSSFTGTGVGYTF. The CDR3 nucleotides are TGTGCCAGCAGTTCTTCTTTCACCGGGACAGGGGTCGGCTACACCTTC.

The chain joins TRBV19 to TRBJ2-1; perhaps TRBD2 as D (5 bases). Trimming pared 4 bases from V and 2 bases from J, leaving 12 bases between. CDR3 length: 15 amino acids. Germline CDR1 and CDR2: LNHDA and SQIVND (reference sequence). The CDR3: CASSRSSRPYNEQFF. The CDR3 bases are TGTGCCAGTAGTAGATCTAGCAGGCCCTACAATGAGCAGTTCTTC.

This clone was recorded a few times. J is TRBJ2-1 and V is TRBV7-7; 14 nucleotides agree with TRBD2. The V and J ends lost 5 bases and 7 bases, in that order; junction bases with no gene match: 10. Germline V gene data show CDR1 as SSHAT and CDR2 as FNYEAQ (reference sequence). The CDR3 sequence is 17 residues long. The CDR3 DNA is TGTGCCAGCAGCCCCGGGACTAGCGGGAGTTTTGGGAATGAGCAGTTCTTC. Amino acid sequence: CASSPGTSGSFGNEQFF.

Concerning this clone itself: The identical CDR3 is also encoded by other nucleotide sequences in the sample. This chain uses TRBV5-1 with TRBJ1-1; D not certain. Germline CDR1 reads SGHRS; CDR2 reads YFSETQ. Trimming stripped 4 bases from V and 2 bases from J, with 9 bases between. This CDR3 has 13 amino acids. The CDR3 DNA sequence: TGCGCCAGCAGCCCAACAGACAACACTGAAGCTTTCTTT. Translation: CASSPTDNTEAFF.

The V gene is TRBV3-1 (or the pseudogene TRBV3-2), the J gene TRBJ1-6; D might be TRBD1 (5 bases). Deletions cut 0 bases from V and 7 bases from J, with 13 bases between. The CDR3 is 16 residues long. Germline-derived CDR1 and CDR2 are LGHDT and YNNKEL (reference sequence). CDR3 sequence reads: CASSQDPGTRNSPLHF. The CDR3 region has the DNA TGTGCCAGCAGCCAAGATCCAGGGACTCGGAATTCACCCCTCCACTTT.

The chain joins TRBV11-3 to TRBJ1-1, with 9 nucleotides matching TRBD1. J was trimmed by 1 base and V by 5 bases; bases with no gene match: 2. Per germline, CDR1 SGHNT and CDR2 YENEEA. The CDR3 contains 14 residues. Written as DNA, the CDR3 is TGTGCCAGCAGCCAACAGGGGGCGAACACTGAAGCTTTCTTT. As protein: CASSQQGANTEAFF.

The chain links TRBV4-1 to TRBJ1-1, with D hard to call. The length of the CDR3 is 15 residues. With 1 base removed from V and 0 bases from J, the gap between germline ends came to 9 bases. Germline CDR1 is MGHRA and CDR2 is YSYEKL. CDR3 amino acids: CASSQGVLMNTEAFF. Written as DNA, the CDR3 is TGCGCCAGCAGCCAAGGAGTCCTCATGAACACTGAAGCTTTCTTT.

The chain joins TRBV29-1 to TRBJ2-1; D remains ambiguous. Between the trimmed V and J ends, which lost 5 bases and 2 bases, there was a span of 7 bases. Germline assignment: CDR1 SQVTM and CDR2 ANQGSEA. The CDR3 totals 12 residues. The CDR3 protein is CSVTTPYNEQFF. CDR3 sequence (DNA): TGCAGCGTTACTACACCCTACAATGAGCAGTTCTTC.

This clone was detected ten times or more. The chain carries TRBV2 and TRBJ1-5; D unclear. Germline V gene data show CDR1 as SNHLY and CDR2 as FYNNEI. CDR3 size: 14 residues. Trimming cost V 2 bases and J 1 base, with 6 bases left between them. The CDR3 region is CASSELRSNQPQHF. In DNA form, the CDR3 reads TGTGCCAGCAGTGAACTTAGAAGCAATCAGCCCCAGCATTTT.

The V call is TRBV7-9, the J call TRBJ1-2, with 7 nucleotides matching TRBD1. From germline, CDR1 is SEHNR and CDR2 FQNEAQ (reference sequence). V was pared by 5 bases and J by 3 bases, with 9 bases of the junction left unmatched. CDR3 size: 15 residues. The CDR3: CASSHGTAAYYGYTF. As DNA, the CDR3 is TGTGCCAGCAGCCATGGGACAGCTGCTTACTATGGCTACACCTTC.

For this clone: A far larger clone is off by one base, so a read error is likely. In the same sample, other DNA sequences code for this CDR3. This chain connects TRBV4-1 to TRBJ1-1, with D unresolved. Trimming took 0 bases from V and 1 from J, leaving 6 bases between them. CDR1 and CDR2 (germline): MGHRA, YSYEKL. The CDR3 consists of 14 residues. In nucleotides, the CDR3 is TGCGCCAGCAGCCAAGACGCGGGGAACACTGAAGCTTTCTTT. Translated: CASSQDAGNTEAFF.

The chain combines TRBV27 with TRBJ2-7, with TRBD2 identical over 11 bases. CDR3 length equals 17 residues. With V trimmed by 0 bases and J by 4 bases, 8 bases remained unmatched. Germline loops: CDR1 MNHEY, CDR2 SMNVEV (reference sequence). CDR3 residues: CASSLSGLAVLPYEQYF. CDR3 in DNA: TGTGCCAGCAGTTTATCGGGACTAGCGGTCCTACCTTACGAGCAGTACTTC.

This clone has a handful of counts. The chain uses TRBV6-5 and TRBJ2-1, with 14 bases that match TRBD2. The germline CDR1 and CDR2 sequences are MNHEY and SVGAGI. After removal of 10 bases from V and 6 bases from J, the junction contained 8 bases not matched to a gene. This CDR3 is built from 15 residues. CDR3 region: CATLTGTSGSNEQFF. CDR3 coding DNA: TGTGCCACGCTCACCGGGACTAGCGGGAGCAATGAGCAGTTCTTC.

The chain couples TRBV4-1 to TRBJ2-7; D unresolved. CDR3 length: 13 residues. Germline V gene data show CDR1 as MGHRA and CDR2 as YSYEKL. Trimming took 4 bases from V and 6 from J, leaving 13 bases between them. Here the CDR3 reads CASSPPKRLEQYF. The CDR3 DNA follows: TGCGCCAGCAGCCCCCCCAAGCGTCTCGAGCAGTACTTC.

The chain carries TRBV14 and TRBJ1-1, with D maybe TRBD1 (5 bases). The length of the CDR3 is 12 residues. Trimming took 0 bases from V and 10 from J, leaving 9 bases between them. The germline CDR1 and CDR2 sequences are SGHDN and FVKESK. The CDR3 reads CASSQEGLVAFF. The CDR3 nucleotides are TGTGCCAGCAGCCAAGAGGGGCTGGTAGCTTTCTTT. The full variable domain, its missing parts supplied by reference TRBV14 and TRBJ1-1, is EAGVTQFPSHSVIEKGQTVTLRCDPISGHDNLYWYRRVMGKEIKFLLHFVKESKQDESGMPNNRFLAERTGGTYSTLKVQPAELEDSGVYFCASSQEGLVAFFGQGTRLTVV.

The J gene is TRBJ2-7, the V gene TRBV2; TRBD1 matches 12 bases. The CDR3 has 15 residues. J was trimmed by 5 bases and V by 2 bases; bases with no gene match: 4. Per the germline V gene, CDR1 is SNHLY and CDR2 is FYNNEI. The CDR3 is CASSEPGQGAHEQYF. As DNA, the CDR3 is TGTGCCAGCAGTGAACCGGGACAGGGGGCCCACGAGCAGTACTTC.

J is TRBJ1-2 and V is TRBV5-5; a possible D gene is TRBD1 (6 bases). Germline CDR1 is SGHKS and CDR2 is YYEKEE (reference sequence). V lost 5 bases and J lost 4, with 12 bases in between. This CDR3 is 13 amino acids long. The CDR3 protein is CASRPGTIYGYTF. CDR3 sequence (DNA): TGTGCCAGCAGGCCCGGGACAATCTATGGCTACACCTTC. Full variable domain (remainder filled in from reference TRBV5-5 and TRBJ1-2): DAGVTQSPTHLIKTRGQQVTLRCSPISGHKSVSWYQQVLGQGPQFIFQYYEKEERGRGNFPDRFSARQFPNYSSELNVNALLLGDSALYLCASRPGTIYGYTFGSGTRLTVV.

The CDR3 here is CASSPRTSGGPNTGELFF. DNA of the CDR3: TGTGCCAGCTCACCTCGGACTAGCGGGGGTCCGAACACCGGGGAGCTGTTTTTT. This chain connects TRBV18 to TRBJ2-2; 13 nucleotides line up with TRBD2. V gave up 3 bases and J gave up 0 bases; unmatched junction bases: 4. Germline lookup yields CDR1 KGHSH and CDR2 LQKENI. This CDR3 is 18 amino acids long.

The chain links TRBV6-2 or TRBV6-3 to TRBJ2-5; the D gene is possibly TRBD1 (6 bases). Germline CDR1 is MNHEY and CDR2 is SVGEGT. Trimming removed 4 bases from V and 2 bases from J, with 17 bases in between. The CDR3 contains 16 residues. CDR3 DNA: TGTGCCAGCAGTTCCCCAGGGGTGACTTATCAAGAGACCCAGTACTTC. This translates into CASSSPGVTYQETQYF.

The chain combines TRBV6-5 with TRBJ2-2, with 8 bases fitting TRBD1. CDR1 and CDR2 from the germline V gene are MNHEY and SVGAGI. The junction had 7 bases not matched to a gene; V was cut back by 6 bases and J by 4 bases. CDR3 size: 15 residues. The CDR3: CASSRTGSTTGELFF. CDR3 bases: TGTGCCAGCAGCCGGACAGGGTCGACCACCGGGGAGCTGTTTTTT.

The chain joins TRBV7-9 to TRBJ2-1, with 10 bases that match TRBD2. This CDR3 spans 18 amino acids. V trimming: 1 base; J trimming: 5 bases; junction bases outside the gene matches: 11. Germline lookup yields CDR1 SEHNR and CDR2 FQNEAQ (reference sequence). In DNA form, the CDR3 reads TGTGCCAGCAGCTTAGTTGGCCCACTAGCGGGAAGGGACAATGAGCAGTTCTTC. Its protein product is CASSLVGPLAGRDNEQFF.

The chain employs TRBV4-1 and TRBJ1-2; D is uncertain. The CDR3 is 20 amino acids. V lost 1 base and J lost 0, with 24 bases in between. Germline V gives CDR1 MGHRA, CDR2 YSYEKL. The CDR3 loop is CASSQAFFWNGYTPNYGYTF. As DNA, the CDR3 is TGCGCCAGCAGCCAAGCATTTTTCTGGAACGGGTACACTCCTAACTATGGCTACACCTTC.

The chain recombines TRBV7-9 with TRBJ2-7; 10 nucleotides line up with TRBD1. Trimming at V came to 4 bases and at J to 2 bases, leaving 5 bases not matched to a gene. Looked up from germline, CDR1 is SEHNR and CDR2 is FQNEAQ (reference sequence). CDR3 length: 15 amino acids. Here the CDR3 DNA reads TGTGCCAGCAGCTCCGAGGGACAGGGGACCTACGAGCAGTACTTC. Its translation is CASSSEGQGTYEQYF.

CDR3 protein: CASSLYSGSHYEQYF. CDR3 in DNA: TGCGCCAGCAGCCTCTATAGCGGGTCTCACTACGAGCAGTACTTC. The V call is TRBV4-1, the J call TRBJ2-7, with TRBD2 matching 7 bases. The CDR3 has 15 residues. Germline V gene sequence: CDR1 MGHRA, CDR2 YSYEKL. V shed 4 bases and J 3 bases; nucleotides not matched to a gene: 9.

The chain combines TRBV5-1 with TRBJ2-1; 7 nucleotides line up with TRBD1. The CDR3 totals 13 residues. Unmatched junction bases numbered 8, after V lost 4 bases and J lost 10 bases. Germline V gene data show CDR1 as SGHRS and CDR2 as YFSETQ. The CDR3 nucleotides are TGCGCCAGCAGCAGCCACAGGGGACACGAGCAGTTCTTC. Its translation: CASSSHRGHEQFF.